The clone carrying this T cell receptor beta chain was recorded at least ten times. What it binds is not known. V lost 4 bases to trimming and J lost 0 bases, with 17 bases between them. The CDR3 contains 17 residues. Germline CDR1 SGHRS, CDR2 YFSETQ. The iRepertoire nested amplicon-rescue multiplex PCR amplified TCR alpha and beta CDR3s from RNA. Via MiXCR, TCRdb re-called the multiplex PCR reads, giving one row per CDR3 protein. This table holds over 80,000 distinct CDR3 sequences, roughly 40% found once. The source of the sample is a study of glioma-infiltrating T cells. Whole-study results and caveats: Tissue-blood divergence was below expectation in non-neoplastic patients, above in gliomas. Tissue and blood shared very few CDR3 sequences.

The chain uses TRBV5-1 and TRBJ2-1; D gene uncertain. The sample taken for sequencing was glioma tissue, nonneoplastic brain tissue, or PBMCs (not recorded which). This clonotype was sampled from a human donor with low-grade glioma or glioblastoma, undergoing nonglioma brain surgery, or in good health (not recorded which). CDR3 sequence: CASSRSSSGSSYNEQFF. The CDR3 bases are TGCGCCAGCAGCCGGAGTAGTAGTGGAAGCTCCTACAATGAGCAGTTCTTC.